Below, 5 T cell receptor beta chains from the same sample are listed, as sequenced in a study of blood T cell repertoires in COVID-19. TCRdb's copy holds only in-frame clones and misses some; the assay was immunoSEQ multiplex PCR. The sample shows 20,000 to 25,000 clones, around 82% of them seen only once. Material for sequencing was peripheral blood. The source of these receptors is a man in his fifties or sixties with active COVID-19.

The V gene is TRBV6-2 or TRBV6-3, the J gene TRBJ2-1; 10 bases align to TRBD2. This CDR3 spans 15 amino acids. Trimming at V came to 5 bases and at J to 7 bases, leaving 8 bases not matched to a gene. CDR1 is MNHEY and CDR2 is SVGEGT in the germline V gene. The CDR3 nucleotides read TGTGCCAGCAGTCCGAGCGGGAGGGCCAAGAATGAGCAGTTCTTC. Protein sequence: CASSPSGRAKNEQFF.

A few counts support this clone. V usage is TRBV7-9 and J usage is TRBJ2-5, with 9 bases fitting TRBD1. The CDR3 runs 16 residues. The V segment lost 5 bases and the J segment 5 bases; nucleotides outside the gene matches: 12. CDR1 SEHNR and CDR2 FQNEAQ come from the germline V gene (reference sequence). The CDR3 spells CASSTETQGAMETQYF. In DNA, the CDR3 is TGTGCCAGCAGCACAGAAACACAGGGGGCAATGGAGACCCAGTACTTC.

The J gene is TRBJ2-7, the V gene TRBV6-6, with D perhaps matching TRBD2 (5 bases). Deletions cut 7 bases from V and 3 bases from J, with 10 bases between. This CDR3 spans 12 amino acids. Germline V CDR1 and CDR2: MNHNY, SVGAGI (reference sequence). CDR3 residues: CASNLSGYEQYF. CDR3 coding DNA: TGTGCCAGCAATCTGAGCGGCTACGAGCAGTACTTC.

The chain has TRBV2 and TRBJ2-7, with TRBD2 matching over 7 bases. The CDR3 covers 15 residues. J was trimmed by 2 bases and V by 0 bases; bases with no gene match: 4. Germline CDR1 reads SNHLY; CDR2 reads FYNNEI. The CDR3 reads CASSEARSGTYEQYF. The DNA for the CDR3 is TGTGCCAGCAGTGAAGCGCGGAGCGGGACCTACGAGCAGTACTTC.

The V and J genes are TRBV19 and TRBJ2-7; 8 positions match TRBD1. The trim removed 5 bases at V and 0 bases at J, leaving 3 bases unmatched. CDR3 length: 14 residues. Germline loops: CDR1 LNHDA, CDR2 SQIVND (reference sequence). CDR3 protein: CASSSGTGSYEQYF. The DNA for the CDR3 is TGTGCCAGTAGTTCCGGGACAGGCTCCTACGAGCAGTACTTC.